The 18 T cell receptor beta chains presented below share a single source sample, sequenced in a study of shared clonotypes between healthy human individuals. Naive-designated CD8 cells lacked CD45RO, were positively enriched for CCR7, and omitted terminally differentiated effector memory CD45RA+ cells. Here immunoSEQ multiplex PCR was the method, and the copy in TCRdb shows in-frame clones only, minus some. Among about 2.1 million clones listed, 90% to 95% were seen once. The specimen sequenced was naive CD8+ T cells from PBMCs. These receptors were obtained from a man between 18 and 35 years old in good health. Some clones in this sample may be carry-over from other donors' samples.

V is TRBV10-3 and J is TRBJ2-7; TRBD2 agrees at 7 bases. This CDR3 has 16 residues. Germline assignment: CDR1 ENHRY and CDR2 SYGVKD. V lost 4 bases, J lost 2 bases, and 11 bases stayed unmatched. The chain's CDR3 is CAISVAGEPRTYEQYF. In DNA, the CDR3 is TGTGCCATCAGTGTAGCGGGTGAACCTCGAACCTACGAGCAGTACTTC.

The rearrangement joins TRBV19 to TRBJ2-7; 12 bases align to TRBD2. Germline CDR1 is LNHDA and CDR2 is SQIVND (reference sequence). With V trimmed by 5 bases and J by 4 bases, 0 bases remained unmatched. CDR3 length equals 13 residues. The CDR3 DNA follows: TGTGCCAGTAGTCTAGCGGGAGGGTACGAGCAGTACTTC. This encodes CASSLAGGYEQYF.

This sequence joins TRBV6-5 and TRBJ2-3, with TRBD2 identical over 7 bases. The V gene end was trimmed by 6 bases and the J gene end by 2 bases; junction bases not matched to a gene: 8. The CDR3 is made up of 15 amino acids. Germline lookup yields CDR1 MNHEY and CDR2 SVGAGI. CDR3 nucleotide sequence: TGTGCCAGCAGCTCCGGGACTACCTACACAGATACGCAGTATTTT. It is translated as CASSSGTTYTDTQYF.

The V and J genes are TRBV7-9 and TRBJ2-3; 16 bases align to TRBD2. The CDR3 runs to 15 residues. Looked up from germline, CDR1 is SEHNR and CDR2 is FQNEAQ (reference sequence). V lost 7 bases and J lost 3; bases outside the gene matches: 1. CDR3 nucleotides: TGTGCCAGCAAGGGACTAGCGGGAGGGACAGATACGCAGTATTTT. Encoded protein: CASKGLAGGTDTQYF. Full variable domain (missing parts from reference TRBV7-9 and TRBJ2-3): DTGVSQNPRHKITKRGQNVTFRCDPISEHNRLYWYRQTLGQGPEFLTYFQNEAQLEKSRLLSDRFSAERPKGSFSTLEIQRTEQGDSAMYLCASKGLAGGTDTQYFGPGTRLTVL.

The chain is built from TRBV15 and TRBJ2-2, with D maybe TRBD1 (5 bases). The germline V gene has CDR1 LNHNV and CDR2 YYDKDF (reference sequence). The CDR3 contains 15 residues. V lost 3 bases, J lost 2 bases, and 10 bases lay in between. DNA of the CDR3: TGTGCCACCAGCAGTTCCGACAGTAACACCGGGGAGCTGTTTTTT. Encoded protein: CATSSSDSNTGELFF.

V usage is TRBV6-5 and J usage is TRBJ2-3; TRBD2 matches at 9 bases. This CDR3 region has 15 residues. Germline lookup yields CDR1 MNHEY and CDR2 SVGAGI. Trimming at V came to 4 bases and at J to 6 bases, leaving 8 bases not matched to a gene. The CDR3, as DNA: TGTGCCAGCAGTTGGGCTAGCGGGGCGTCCGATACGCAGTATTTT. Translated: CASSWASGASDTQYF.

A note on this clone: The same CDR3 arises from other DNA sequences in this sample as well. The DNA for the CDR3 is TGTGCCAGCAGCGTAGCCTGGGGCACAGATACGCAGTATTTT. Translated: CASSVAWGTDTQYF. The chain combines TRBV9 with TRBJ2-3; no reliable D call. V shed 0 bases and J shed 1 base, with 6 bases lying between them. The germline gives CDR1 SGDLS, CDR2 YYNGEE. CDR3 length: 14 amino acids. The full variable domain, completed using reference TRBV9 and TRBJ2-3, is DSGVTQTPKHLITATGQRVTLRCSPRSGDLSVYWYQQSLDQGLQFLIQYYNGEERAKGNILERFSAQQFPDLHSELNLSSLELGDSALYFCASSVAWGTDTQYFGPGTRLTVL.

The J gene is TRBJ2-5, the V gene TRBV5-1; 10 nucleotides agree with TRBD2. J gave up 5 bases and V 0 bases, and 4 bases lay outside the gene matches. CDR3 length: 15 residues. Germline V gene data show CDR1 as SGHRS and CDR2 as YFSETQ. The CDR3 coding sequence is TGCGCCAGCAGCTTGGTGCTAGCGGGAGACGAGACCCAGTACTTC. Protein: CASSLVLAGDETQYF.

For this clone: The junction departs from the called germline gene at one end, perhaps through a read error. V and J are TRBV4-1 and TRBJ1-1; D call uncertain. This CDR3 region has 15 residues. Germline CDR1 reads MGHRA; CDR2 reads YSYEKL. CDR3 nucleotides: TGCGCCAGCAGCCAAGATGTCTTGAGGAACGCTGAAGCTTTCTTT. It is translated as CASSQDVLRNAEAFF.

The chain carries TRBV29-1 and TRBJ2-1, with 7 bases matching TRBD1. The CDR3 consists of 14 residues. Germline V gene sequence: CDR1 SQVTM, CDR2 ANQGSEA. J gave up 7 bases and V 7 bases, and 13 bases lay outside the gene matches. The CDR3 reads CSARLTGSGNEQFF. CDR3 coding DNA: TGCAGCGCCAGACTGACAGGGTCAGGGAATGAGCAGTTCTTC.

DNA of the CDR3: TGTGCCAGCAGGGGGAGGGTTTGGTATGGCTACACCTTC. Its translation: CASRGRVWYGYTF. The chain uses TRBV2 and TRBJ1-2, with no clear D. V was cut by 6 bases and J by 5 bases, with 13 bases left in between. CDR3 length equals 13 residues. CDR1 and CDR2 (germline): SNHLY, FYNNEI.

The chain joins TRBV5-4 to TRBJ1-2; no clear D gene. From germline, CDR1 is SGHNT and CDR2 YYREEE (reference sequence). CDR3 length: 14 amino acids. V gave up 1 base and J gave up 3 bases, with 10 bases separating them. The CDR3 DNA reads TGTGCCAGCAGCTTGCTCCAGGATCACTATGGCTACACCTTC. It encodes CASSLLQDHYGYTF.

This chain links TRBV9 with TRBJ1-1; 9 bases agree with TRBD1. V lost 4 bases to trimming and J lost 5 bases; unmatched junction nucleotides: 12. This CDR3 contains 16 residues. Germline V gives CDR1 SGDLS, CDR2 YYNGEE. The CDR3 region has the DNA TGTGCCAGCAGCTTCACCCCCGGGACAGGGTTAACTGAAGCTTTCTTT. This gives the protein CASSFTPGTGLTEAFF.

This chain connects TRBV29-1 to TRBJ2-1, with 8 bases that match TRBD2. The J segment lost 2 bases and the V segment lost 6 bases, leaving 12 bases of the junction unmatched. CDR3 length equals 16 residues. CDR1 and CDR2 (germline): SQVTM, ANQGSEA. The chain's CDR3 is CSVRGAAGEPYNEQFF. CDR3 nucleotide sequence: TGCAGCGTCCGCGGGGCAGCGGGAGAACCCTACAATGAGCAGTTCTTC.

V is TRBV5-1 and J is TRBJ2-7, with TRBD1 matching over 8 bases. The CDR3 loop spans 14 amino acids. J was trimmed by 3 bases and V by 3 bases; bases with no gene match: 5. Germline CDR1 SGHRS, CDR2 YFSETQ. The CDR3 sequence is CASSSGQVNYEQYF. CDR3 sequence (DNA): TGCGCCAGCAGCTCGGGACAGGTGAACTACGAGCAGTACTTC.

The chain combines TRBV7-6 with TRBJ2-2; D may be TRBD2 (6 bases). The CDR3 sequence is 15 residues long. The ends were cut back, 6 bases at V and 2 bases at J, with 13 bases in the middle. The V gene's germline CDR1 is SGHVS and CDR2 FNYEAQ. CDR3 region: CASRLLATNTGELFF. CDR3 nucleotide sequence: TGTGCCAGCAGGCTACTAGCAACAAACACCGGGGAGCTGTTTTTT.

Notes on this clone: Other nucleotide sequences from this sample produce the same CDR3. The J gene is TRBJ2-7, the V gene TRBV27, with D tentatively TRBD1 (6 bases). CDR3 length equals 14 residues. Deletions cut 3 bases from V and 3 bases from J, with 12 bases between. Germline CDR1 is MNHEY and CDR2 is SMNVEV (reference sequence). Here the CDR3 reads CASSFGQGSYEQYF. The CDR3 bases are TGTGCCAGCAGTTTCGGCCAGGGGAGCTACGAGCAGTACTTC.

The chain links TRBV20-1 to TRBJ2-1; D is unresolved. The CDR3 is made up of 10 amino acids. The V end was cut by 3 bases, the J end by 5 bases, with 2 bases between. The germline CDR1 and CDR2 sequences are DFQATT and SNEGSKA (reference sequence). CDR3 amino acids: CSASDNEQFF. The CDR3 coding sequence is TGCAGTGCTAGTGACAATGAGCAGTTCTTC.